The sequence of this TCR beta chain was determined in a study of blood T cell repertoires in COVID-19. Study-level background: The study drew acute and convalescent COVID-19 samples from the United States, Italy and Spain. T cells, B-cell-depleted T cells, or PBMCs provided the cDNA or gDNA that served as material.

Per the original data handling: Amplification with reference gene primers provided the estimates of nucleated cell counts. Some clones are missing from TCRdb's copy, which holds only in-frame ones; the method was immunoSEQ multiplex PCR. D and trimming were read from the DNA, whereas the V and J calls and clone size are those reported in that table. The sample includes some 20,000 clones, about nine tenths of them seen just once. Germline V lookup: CDR1 SGDLS, CDR2 YYNGEE. V shed 3 bases and J shed 7 bases, with 10 bases lying between them. The CDR3 spans 12 residues. The sequence was obtained from a man aged 45 to 65 with active COVID-19. The sequencing input was peripheral blood. The chain is built from TRBV9 and TRBJ1-2; no definite D call. CDR3: CASSASLGGYTF. As DNA, the CDR3 is TGTGCCAGCAGCGCCTCACTTGGTGGCTACACCTTC.